Presented here are 8 T cell receptor beta chains from one specimen sequenced in a study of blood T cell repertoires in COVID-19. This table comes from immunoSEQ multiplex PCR, and its TCRdb copy is limited to in-frame clones, with some not included. This sample has 45,000 to 60,000 clones; about 89% occur once, and the top ten carry roughly 15%. Source material: peripheral blood. The receptor set was obtained from a man aged 60 to 75 with active or convalescent COVID-19.

Notes on this clone: The identical CDR3 is also encoded by other nucleotide sequences in the sample. The CDR3 bases are TGTGCCAGCAGCCCCTCGGGAGGCACCGGGGAGCTGTTTTTT. Translation gives CASSPSGGTGELFF. This chain links TRBV3-1 (or the pseudogene TRBV3-2) with TRBJ2-2; TRBD2 matches 7 bases. The germline V gene has CDR1 LGHDT and CDR2 YNNKEL (reference sequence). The trim removed 4 bases at V and 4 bases at J, leaving 3 bases unmatched. There are 14 residues in the CDR3.

This clone was counted between two and nine times. The V and J genes are TRBV5-1 and TRBJ2-3, with TRBD2 identical over 11 bases. Per germline, CDR1 SGHRS and CDR2 YFSETQ. The CDR3 is 18 amino acids. Losses at the gene ends were 0 bases for V and 4 bases for J; bases not matched to a gene: 10. The CDR3 region is CASSLGSSGGTFADTQYF. CDR3 bases: TGCGCCAGCAGCTTGGGGTCTAGCGGGGGGACGTTTGCAGATACGCAGTATTTT.

CDR3 sequence: CSASRGTGVGIGGYTF. The DNA for the CDR3 is TGCAGTGCTAGTCGCGGGACAGGGGTGGGTATCGGTGGCTACACCTTC. This chain joins TRBV20-1 and TRBJ1-2; 10 nucleotides align to TRBD1. Trimming cost V 3 bases and J 7 bases; bases outside gene matches: 14. Germline loops: CDR1 DFQATT, CDR2 SNEGSKA (reference sequence). The length of the CDR3 is 16 residues.

This chain connects TRBV10-3 to TRBJ1-3; TRBD1 might be the D (5 bases). Trimming shortened V by 7 bases and J by 4 bases, and 20 bases separated the two germline ends. This CDR3 contains 16 residues. CDR1 and CDR2 from the germline V gene are ENHRY and SYGVKD. The CDR3 sequence is CAITPDGGNMGNTIYF. The CDR3 nucleotides read TGTGCCATCACCCCCGACGGGGGTAATATGGGAAACACCATATATTTT.

The J gene is TRBJ1-3, the V gene TRBV30; D unclear. Germline V lookup: CDR1 GTSNPN, CDR2 SVGIG (reference sequence). V dropped 3 bases and J dropped 0 bases, with 12 bases sitting between them. The CDR3 is 15 amino acids. The CDR3 DNA is TGTGCCTGGAGGTCGAAGTCCAGCTCTGGAAACACCATATATTTT. It specifies CAWRSKSSSGNTIYF.

This clone has a handful of counts. The CDR3, as DNA: TGTGCCAGCCTAGCGGGGCAAGAGACCCAGTACTTC. Translating gives CASLAGQETQYF. The rearrangement links TRBV2 to TRBJ2-5, with 9 bases lining up with TRBD2. This CDR3 has 12 residues. The germline V gene has CDR1 SNHLY and CDR2 FYNNEI. The J segment lost 2 bases and the V segment lost 8 bases, leaving 0 bases of the junction unmatched. Full variable domain (remainder filled in from reference TRBV2 and TRBJ2-5): EPEVTQTPSHQVTQMGQEVILRCVPISNHLYFYWYRQILGQKVEFLVSFYNNEISEKSEIFDDQFSVERPDGSNFTLKIRSTKLEDSAMYFCASLAGQETQYFGPGTRLLVL.

CDR3 sequence: CASSFIQSMNTEAFF. The CDR3 DNA sequence: TGTGCCAGCAGTTTCATACAGAGCATGAACACTGAAGCTTTCTTT. J is TRBJ1-1 and V is TRBV28; no clear D gene. V was trimmed by 3 bases and J by 0 bases, leaving 11 bases between them. The CDR3 has 15 residues. Germline V gene lookup returns CDR1 MDHEN and CDR2 SYDVKM.

The chain combines TRBV7-2 with TRBJ1-1; D remains unclear. Germline V lookup: CDR1 SGHTA, CDR2 FQGNSA. V dropped 6 bases and J dropped 2 bases, with 19 bases sitting between them. This CDR3 has 16 amino acids. The CDR3 coding sequence is TGTGCCAGCAGTCGTACGGCAGTCAGCGGAAACACTGAAGCTTTCTTT. Translation gives CASSRTAVSGNTEAFF.